This note documents a single T cell receptor (beta chain) sequence. Its cognate antigen is unknown. The record originates from a study of identical twins. V shed 3 bases and J 3 bases; nucleotides not matched to a gene: 5. The germline CDR1 and CDR2 sequences are SQVTM and ANQGSEA. This CDR3 is 15 amino acids long. TCRdb called the 5' RACE reads again in MiXCR, with one record for every CDR3 protein. Here the sample spans about 530,000 distinct CDR3 sequences, around 15% being singletons. General observations from the study: An excess of low generation probability was shown by twin-shared out-of-frame alpha sequences.

The same data also went into a second study, on yellow fever vaccine responses in identical twins. In that study: Twins reportedly mounted vaccine T cell responses that seemed partly convergent, partly personalized.

Material for sequencing was CD4+ T cells sorted from blood. This TCR derives from a woman under 30 in good health. V gene TRBV29-1 combines with J gene TRBJ1-1, with 12 bases fitting TRBD1. CDR3 region: CSVDVGQGADTEAFF. CDR3 sequence (DNA): TGCAGCGTTGATGTGGGACAGGGGGCAGACACTGAAGCTTTCTTT. The full variable domain, completed using reference TRBV29-1 and TRBJ1-1, is SAVISQKPSRDICQRGTSLTIQCQVDSQVTMMFWYRQQPGQSLTLIATANQGSEATYESGFVIDKFPISRPNLTFSTLTVSNMSPEDSSIYLCSVDVGQGADTEAFFGQGTRLTVV.